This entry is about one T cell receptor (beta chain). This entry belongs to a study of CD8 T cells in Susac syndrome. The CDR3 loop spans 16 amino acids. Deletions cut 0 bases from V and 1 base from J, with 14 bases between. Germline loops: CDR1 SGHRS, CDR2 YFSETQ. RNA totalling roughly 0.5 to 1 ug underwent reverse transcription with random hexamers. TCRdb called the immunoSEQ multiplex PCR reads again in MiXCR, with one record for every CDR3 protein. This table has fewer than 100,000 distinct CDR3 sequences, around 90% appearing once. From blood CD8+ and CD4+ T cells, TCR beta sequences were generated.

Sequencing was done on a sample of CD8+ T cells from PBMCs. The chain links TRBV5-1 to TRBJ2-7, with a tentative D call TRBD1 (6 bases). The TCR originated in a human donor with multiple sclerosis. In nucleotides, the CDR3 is TGCGCCAGCAGCTTGGCCGAAGACAGGCCATCCTACGAGCAGTACTTC. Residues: CASSLAEDRPSYEQYF. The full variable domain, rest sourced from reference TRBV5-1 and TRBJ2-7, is KAGVTQTPRYLIKTRGQQVTLSCSPISGHRSVSWYQQTPGQGLQFLFEYFSETQRNKGNFPGRFSGRQFSNSRSEMNVSTLELGDSALYLCASSLAEDRPSYEQYFGPGTRLTVT.